Following are 9 T cell receptor beta chains from one sample sequenced in a study of cytomegalovirus exposure and HLA in healthy donors. The PCR was carried out with 60 Vbeta primers and 13 Jbeta primers. Clones were sequenced by immunoSEQ multiplex PCR, and TCRdb holds only the in-frame ones, with some missing. The sample consists of 120,000 or so clones, around 65% of them appearing once. Sample: PBMCs. The source is a man aged 18 to 30 in good health and CMV-seronegative.

This clone turned up a few times. The J gene is TRBJ1-2, the V gene TRBV10-1, with a weak D call TRBD1 (5 bases). The CDR3 spans 14 residues. Trimming left V 3 bases short and J 7 bases short, with 15 bases between. The germline CDR1 and CDR2 sequences are WNHNN and SYGVQD (reference sequence). CDR3 residues: CASSEGQGRSGYTF. The CDR3 coding sequence is TGCGCCAGCAGTGAAGGCCAGGGCCGTTCTGGCTACACCTTC.

The rearrangement links TRBV27 to TRBJ1-5; D not certain. CDR1 is MNHEY, CDR2 SMNVEV, per germline (reference sequence). With 10 bases removed from V and 1 base from J, the gap between germline ends came to 14 bases. The length of the CDR3 is 14 residues. The CDR3 sequence is CATKSAQSNQPQHF. The CDR3 region has the DNA TGTGCCACCAAATCTGCCCAGAGCAATCAGCCCCAGCATTTT.

The gene calls are TRBV6-5 and TRBJ1-4; D is unclear. Trimming removed 6 bases from V and 4 bases from J, with 9 bases in between. From germline, CDR1 is MNHEY and CDR2 SVGAGI. The CDR3 runs to 13 residues. CDR3 nucleotide sequence: TGTGCCAGCAGCGAGGCTCATAATGAAAAACTGTTTTTT. Translating gives CASSEAHNEKLFF.

The chain has TRBV27 and TRBJ2-3, with 10 bases matching TRBD2. The V gene's germline CDR1 is MNHEY and CDR2 SMNVEV (reference sequence). CDR3 length equals 14 residues. The V and J ends lost 6 bases and 5 bases, in that order; junction bases with no gene match: 5. The DNA of the CDR3 is TGTGCCAGCAGCTTCAGCGGGGGGGGAGATACGCAGTATTTT. Translating it yields CASSFSGGGDTQYF.

The chain links TRBV2 to TRBJ2-7; tentative D call: TRBD2 (5 bases). CDR3 length equals 14 residues. Germline V gene sequence: CDR1 SNHLY, CDR2 FYNNEI. V lost 3 bases and J 1 base, leaving 10 bases between the germline ends. Here the CDR3 DNA reads TGTGCCAGCAGTGATTTGGACTTATCCTACGAGCAGTACTTC. It translates to CASSDLDLSYEQYF.

V is TRBV7-8 and J is TRBJ2-5; no clear D gene. V was trimmed by 5 bases and J by 0 bases, leaving 4 bases between them. This CDR3 spans 12 amino acids. Germline V lookup: CDR1 SGHVS, CDR2 FQNEAQ. Here the CDR3 reads CASSRDQETQYF. The CDR3 DNA reads as TGTGCCAGCAGCCGGGACCAAGAGACCCAGTACTTC.

This chain joins TRBV10-2 and TRBJ1-1; the D is unclear. From germline, CDR1 is WSHSY and CDR2 SAAADI. The CDR3 extends over 13 amino acids. Trimming removed 4 bases at V and 4 bases at J, with 10 bases between. The CDR3 here is CASSVGSPTEAFF. For the CDR3, the DNA is TGCGCCAGCAGTGTCGGGTCCCCCACTGAAGCTTTCTTT.

This clone was seen a few times. The CDR3: CASSLAQRKNTGELFF. The CDR3 coding sequence is TGTGCCAGCAGCTTGGCACAGCGGAAGAACACCGGGGAGCTGTTTTTT. The rearrangement uses TRBV5-4 and TRBJ2-2; possibly TRBD2 for D (5 bases). CDR1 SGHNT and CDR2 YYREEE come from the germline V gene (reference sequence). The V and J ends lost 0 bases and 1 base respectively, with 10 bases between them. The CDR3 totals 16 residues.

J is TRBJ2-4 and V is TRBV28; tentatively, D is TRBD1 (5 bases). CDR3 size: 16 residues. The V end lost 3 bases, the J end lost 0 bases, and 12 bases lay between the germline ends. Germline V gives CDR1 MDHEN, CDR2 SYDVKM. CDR3 DNA sequence: TGTGCCAGCAGTTTTCAGGGTCCAATAGCCAAAAACATTCAGTACTTC. Translating gives CASSFQGPIAKNIQYF. The full variable domain, completed using reference TRBV28 and TRBJ2-4, is DVKVTQSSRYLVKRTGEKVFLECVQDMDHENMFWYRQDPGLGLRLIYFSYDVKMKEKGDIPEGYSVSREKKERFSLILESASTNQTSMYLCASSFQGPIAKNIQYFGAGTRLSVL.